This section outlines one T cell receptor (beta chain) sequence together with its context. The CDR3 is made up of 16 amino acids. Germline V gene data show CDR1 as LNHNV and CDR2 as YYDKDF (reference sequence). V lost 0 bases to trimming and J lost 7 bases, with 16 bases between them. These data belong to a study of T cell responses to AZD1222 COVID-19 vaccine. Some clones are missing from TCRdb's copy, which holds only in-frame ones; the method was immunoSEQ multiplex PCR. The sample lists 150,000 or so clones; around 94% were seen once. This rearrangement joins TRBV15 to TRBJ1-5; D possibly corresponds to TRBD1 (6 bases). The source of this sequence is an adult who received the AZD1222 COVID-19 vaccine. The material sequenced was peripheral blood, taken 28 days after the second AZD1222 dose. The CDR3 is CATSRDLGGAGQPQHF. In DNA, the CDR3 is TGTGCCACCAGCAGAGATTTGGGGGGGGCCGGGCAGCCCCAGCATTTT.